In this sample, the clone carrying this T cell receptor (beta chain) turned up once. Participant-given clinical history determined each cohort assignment. The junction had 1 base not matched to a gene; V was cut back by 2 bases and J by 4 bases. Germline loops: CDR1 LGHDT, CDR2 YNNKEL (reference sequence). There are 13 residues in the CDR3. Generated by immunoSEQ multiplex PCR, the TCRdb table keeps only in-frame clones and is missing some. The sample holds about 380,000 clones; approximately 90% are singletons and the top ten take 1.2%. The data are from a study of blood T cell repertoires in COVID-19.

The sequence was collected from a woman under 30 who had recovered from COVID-19. This chain uses TRBV3-1 (or the pseudogene TRBV3-2) with TRBJ1-1; TRBD1 agrees at 7 bases. Sequences were obtained from PBMCs or T cells enriched from blood (not recorded which). The CDR3 bases are TGTGCCAGCAGCCAAAACAGGGGCACTGAAGCTTTCTTT. Translating it yields CASSQNRGTEAFF.